Listed below are T cell receptor beta chains from one sample, sequenced in a study of Ad26.COV2.S vaccination and SARS-CoV-2 variants. Assay used: immunoSEQ multiplex PCR; TCRdb lists only in-frame clones, some missing. Here the sample spans more than 85,000 clones, 80% being singletons. The sequencing used peripheral blood, collected after recovery from COVID-19. The receptor set was obtained from a human donor who had recovered from COVID-19. The CDR3 runs from the conserved cysteine through the conserved F or W. A D gene is named only where the DNA matches it firmly. Some rows have no size entry. The others give once, few or many, or a class for an expanded clone.

size: -
V: TRBV6-2/TRBV6-3
J: TRBJ2-5
D: -
DNA: TGTGCCAGCAGTCTTTCACTAACCCGAGGGGAGACCCAGTACTTC
CDR3: CASSLSLTRGETQYF

size: -
V: TRBV5-1
J: TRBJ2-1
D: -
DNA: TGCGCCAGCAGCTTCCAGGGAGTCGGGTACAATGAGCAGTTCTTC
CDR3: CASSFQGVGYNEQFF

size: -
V: TRBV12-3/TRBV12-4
J: TRBJ2-3
D: -
DNA: TGTGCCAGCCGGGTAGACCCGGATACGCAGTATTTT
CDR3: CASRVDPDTQYF

size: many
V: TRBV6-6
J: TRBJ1-2
D: -
DNA: TGTGCCAGCAGTTCCAGGTGGGATGGCTACACCTTC
CDR3: CASSSRWDGYTF

size: -
V: TRBV3-1/TRBV3-2
J: TRBJ2-1
D: -
DNA: TGTGCCAGCAGCCAAGCGGGGGTGAGCGAGCAGTTCTTC
CDR3: CASSQAGVSEQFF

size: -
V: TRBV29-1
J: TRBJ2-5
D: TRBD2
DNA: TGCAGCGTTGGGCGGGAGGCAGAGACCCAGTACTTC
CDR3: CSVGREAETQYF

size: -
V: TRBV5-1
J: TRBJ2-2
D: -
DNA: TGCGCCAGCAGCTTGGCCAGGGACACCGGGGAGCTGTTTTTT
CDR3: CASSLARDTGELFF

size: -
V: TRBV6-6
J: TRBJ1-1
D: -
DNA: TGTGCCAGCAGTTACCCCGGGACGGCTAATGAAGCTTTCTTT
CDR3: CASSYPGTANEAFF

size: -
V: TRBV6-2/TRBV6-3
J: TRBJ1-1
D: -
DNA: TGTGCCAGCAGTTATTCGCAAGCCCCGGGGAGAGCTTTCTTT
CDR3: CASSYSQAPGRAFF

size: -
V: TRBV7-2
J: TRBJ1-5
D: -
DNA: TGTGCCAGCAGCTTAAATTGGTACAGCAATCAGCCCCAGCATTTT
CDR3: CASSLNWYSNQPQHF

size: -
V: TRBV5-6
J: TRBJ1-2
D: -
DNA: TGTGCCAGCAGCTTCAGGAGCTATGGCTACACCTTC
CDR3: CASSFRSYGYTF

size: -
V: TRBV30
J: TRBJ2-2
D: -
DNA: TGTGCCTGGAGGTGGCAGGGGACCGGGGAGCTGTTTTTT
CDR3: CAWRWQGTGELFF

size: -
V: TRBV27
J: TRBJ2-2
D: -
DNA: TGTGCCAGCGGTCTCACGAGAGGCGGCGGGGAGCTGTTTTTT
CDR3: CASGLTRGGGELFF

size: few
V: TRBV20-1
J: TRBJ2-3
D: -
DNA: TGCAGTGCTAGTCAAGATACGCAGTATTTT
CDR3: CSASQDTQYF

size: -
V: TRBV3-1/TRBV3-2
J: TRBJ1-2
D: TRBD1
DNA: TGTGCCAGCAGCCCAGATGGACAGGGGATGAGAGGCTACACCTTC
CDR3: CASSPDGQGMRGYTF

size: -
V: TRBV6-4
J: TRBJ1-6
D: -
DNA: TGTGCCAGCAGAGTCACCTTTAATTCACCCCTCCACTTT
CDR3: CASRVTFNSPLHF

size: -
V: TRBV7-9
J: TRBJ1-2
D: -
DNA: TGTGCCAGCAGCTTCCTAATTTGGGACTATGGCTACACCTTC
CDR3: CASSFLIWDYGYTF

size: many
V: TRBV5-4
J: TRBJ2-7
D: TRBD2
DNA: TGTGCCAGCAGCCATGGACTAGCGGGGGGCCTCTACGAGTACTTC
CDR3: CASSHGLAGGLYEYF

size: once
V: TRBV3-1/TRBV3-2
J: TRBJ2-2
D: -
DNA: TGTGCCAGCAGCCAAGTTCAAACGAACACCGGGGAGCTGTTTTTT
CDR3: CASSQVQTNTGELFF

size: -
V: TRBV6-6
J: TRBJ1-6
D: -
DNA: TGTGCCAGCAGTACATCCACTTCACCCCTCCACTTT
CDR3: CASSTSTSPLHF

size: -
V: TRBV13
J: TRBJ2-1
D: -
DNA: TGTGCCAGCAGGTTGTGGGCCGGAGGGGCCAGGAATGAGCAGTTCTTC
CDR3: CASRLWAGGARNEQFF

size: -
V: TRBV5-5
J: TRBJ1-1
D: -
DNA: TGTGCCAGCAGCTTGGCACCACGGTCGAGGGCTTTCTTT
CDR3: CASSLAPRSRAFF

size: -
V: TRBV28
J: TRBJ1-6
D: -
DNA: TGTGCCAGCAGTTTCATGACAGACGGGCGTCCACCCCTCCACTTT
CDR3: CASSFMTDGRPPLHF

size: -
V: TRBV5-1
J: TRBJ1-2
D: -
DNA: TGCGCCAGCAGCGTCGGGAGTCGGGCTAACTATGGCTACACCTTC
CDR3: CASSVGSRANYGYTF

size: few
V: TRBV6-5
J: TRBJ1-1
D: -
DNA: TGTGCCAGCCAGGGGAATCGAAACACTGAAGCTTTCTTT
CDR3: CASQGNRNTEAFF

size: -
V: TRBV5-4
J: TRBJ2-7
D: -
DNA: TGTGCCAGCAGCTTGGACCAGGGAACGCGGGACTTC
CDR3: CASSLDQGTRDF

size: -
V: TRBV13
J: TRBJ2-7
D: -
DNA: TGTGCCAGCAGCTTAGGTGACCAGGCTCCCGACTACGAGCAGTACTTC
CDR3: CASSLGDQAPDYEQYF

size: -
V: TRBV7-6
J: TRBJ1-1
D: -
DNA: TGTGCCAGCAGCCGAACAGGAGGAGAAGCTTTCTTT
CDR3: CASSRTGGEAFF

size: -
V: TRBV3-1/TRBV3-2
J: TRBJ2-2
D: TRBD2
DNA: TGTGCCAGCAGCCACCGCCGGCTAGCGGGGGGTGTTGGGGAGCTGTTTTTT
CDR3: CASSHRRLAGGVGELFF

size: -
V: TRBV28
J: TRBJ1-2
D: -
DNA: TGTGCCAGCAGTTTAGGGTTATACTATGGCTACACCTTC
CDR3: CASSLGLYYGYTF

size: -
V: TRBV5-1
J: TRBJ1-4
D: -
DNA: TGCGCCAGCAGCTTTTGGGGGCGGACTAATGAAAAACTGTTTTTT
CDR3: CASSFWGRTNEKLFF

size: -
V: TRBV5-4
J: TRBJ1-1
D: -
DNA: TGTGCCAGCAGCTTGGGTAGGAACACTGAAGCTTTCTTT
CDR3: CASSLGRNTEAFF

size: -
V: TRBV18
J: TRBJ2-7
D: TRBD2
DNA: TGTGCCAGCTCACCAGGGGACTACTACGAGCAGTACTTC
CDR3: CASSPGDYYEQYF

size: few
V: TRBV14
J: TRBJ1-4
D: -
DNA: TGTGCCAGCAGCCAACAGCTTGATGAAAAACTGTTTTTT
CDR3: CASSQQLDEKLFF

size: -
V: TRBV5-1
J: TRBJ2-6
D: TRBD1
DNA: TGCGCCAGCAGCCTGGGACAGGCGCTCTCTGGGGCCAACGTCCTGACTTTC
CDR3: CASSLGQALSGANVLTF

size: -
V: TRBV7-6
J: TRBJ1-4
D: -
DNA: TGTGCCAGCAGCAGATCGGTCGGCACGAATGAAAAACTGTTTTTT
CDR3: CASSRSVGTNEKLFF

size: -
V: TRBV7-2
J: TRBJ2-5
D: -
DNA: TGTGCCAGCAGCCCCCCCGGCACAAAAGAGACCCAGTACTTC
CDR3: CASSPPGTKETQYF

size: -
V: TRBV30
J: TRBJ2-2
D: TRBD2
DNA: TGTGCCTGGAGTACGGGAGGATACACCGGGGAGCTGTTTTTT
CDR3: CAWSTGGYTGELFF

size: -
V: TRBV7-2
J: TRBJ1-2
D: TRBD1
DNA: TGTGCCAGCAGCCCAGAGGGGGCTCGGGACTATGGCTACACCTTC
CDR3: CASSPEGARDYGYTF

size: -
V: TRBV19
J: TRBJ2-2
D: -
DNA: TGTGCCAGTAGTATTGGGTGGGGATCGAACACCGGGGAGCTGTTTTTT
CDR3: CASSIGWGSNTGELFF

size: -
V: TRBV28
J: TRBJ1-2
D: TRBD1
DNA: TGTGCCAGCAGGACAGGGTTTAACTATGGCTACACCTTC
CDR3: CASRTGFNYGYTF

size: -
V: TRBV6-5
J: TRBJ1-2
D: -
DNA: TGTGCCAGCAGTTACCCGAAGGACAGAGCCAATGGCTACACCTTC
CDR3: CASSYPKDRANGYTF

size: -
V: TRBV9
J: TRBJ1-2
D: TRBD1
DNA: TGTGCCAGCAGCCTAGAGGACAGGGTGAAGGTTGACTATGGCTACACCTTC
CDR3: CASSLEDRVKVDYGYTF